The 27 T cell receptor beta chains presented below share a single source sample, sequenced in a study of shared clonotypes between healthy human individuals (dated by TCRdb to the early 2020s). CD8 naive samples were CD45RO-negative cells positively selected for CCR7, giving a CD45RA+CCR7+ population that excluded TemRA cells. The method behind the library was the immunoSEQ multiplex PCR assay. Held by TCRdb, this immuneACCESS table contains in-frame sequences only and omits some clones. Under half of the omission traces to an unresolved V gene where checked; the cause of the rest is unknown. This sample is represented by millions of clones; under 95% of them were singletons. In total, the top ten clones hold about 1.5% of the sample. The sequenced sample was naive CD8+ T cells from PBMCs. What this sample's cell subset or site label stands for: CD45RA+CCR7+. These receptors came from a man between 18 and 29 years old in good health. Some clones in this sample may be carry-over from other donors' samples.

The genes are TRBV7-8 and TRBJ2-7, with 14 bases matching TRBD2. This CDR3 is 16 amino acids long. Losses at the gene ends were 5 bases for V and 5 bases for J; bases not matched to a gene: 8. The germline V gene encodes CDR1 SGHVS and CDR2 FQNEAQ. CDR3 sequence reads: CASSQGLAGVIHEQYF. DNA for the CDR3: TGTGCCAGCAGCCAGGGACTAGCGGGAGTTATCCACGAGCAGTACTTC.

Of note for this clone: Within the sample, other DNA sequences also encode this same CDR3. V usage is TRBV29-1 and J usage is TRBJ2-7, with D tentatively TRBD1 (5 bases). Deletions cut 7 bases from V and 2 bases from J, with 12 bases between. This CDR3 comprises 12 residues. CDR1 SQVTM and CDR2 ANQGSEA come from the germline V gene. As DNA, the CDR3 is TGCAGCGCAACAGGAGAGACCTACGAGCAGTACTTC. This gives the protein CSATGETYEQYF.

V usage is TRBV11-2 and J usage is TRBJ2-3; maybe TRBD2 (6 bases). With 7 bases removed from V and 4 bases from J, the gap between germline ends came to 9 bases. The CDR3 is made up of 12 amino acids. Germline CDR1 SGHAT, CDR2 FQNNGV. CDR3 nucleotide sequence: TGTGCCAGCACGGGGGTGCCAGATACGCAGTATTTT. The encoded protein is CASTGVPDTQYF.

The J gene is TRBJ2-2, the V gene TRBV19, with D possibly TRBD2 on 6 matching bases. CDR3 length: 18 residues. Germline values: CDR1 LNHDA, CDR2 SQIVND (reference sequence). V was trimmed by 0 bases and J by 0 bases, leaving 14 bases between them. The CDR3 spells CASSIDPFGTANTGELFF. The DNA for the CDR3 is TGTGCCAGTAGTATAGATCCATTCGGGACTGCGAACACCGGGGAGCTGTTTTTT.

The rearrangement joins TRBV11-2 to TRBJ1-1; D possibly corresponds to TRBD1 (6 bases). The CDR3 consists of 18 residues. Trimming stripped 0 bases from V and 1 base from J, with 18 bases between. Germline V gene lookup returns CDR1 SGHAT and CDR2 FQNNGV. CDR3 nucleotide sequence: TGTGCCAGCAGCTTAGAATGGACAGTGCTGAGGAAGAACACTGAAGCTTTCTTT. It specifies CASSLEWTVLRKNTEAFF.

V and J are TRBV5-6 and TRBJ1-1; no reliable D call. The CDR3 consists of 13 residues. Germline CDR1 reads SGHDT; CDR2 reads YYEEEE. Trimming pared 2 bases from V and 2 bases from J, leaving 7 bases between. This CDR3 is CASSFEVNTEAFF. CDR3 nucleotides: TGTGCCAGCAGCTTCGAAGTAAACACTGAAGCTTTCTTT.

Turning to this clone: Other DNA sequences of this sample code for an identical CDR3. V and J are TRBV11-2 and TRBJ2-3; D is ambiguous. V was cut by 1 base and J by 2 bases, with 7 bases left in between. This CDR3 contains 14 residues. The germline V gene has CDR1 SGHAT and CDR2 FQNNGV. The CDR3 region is CASSLAPITDTQYF. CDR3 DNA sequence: TGTGCCAGCAGCTTAGCCCCTATCACAGATACGCAGTATTTT.

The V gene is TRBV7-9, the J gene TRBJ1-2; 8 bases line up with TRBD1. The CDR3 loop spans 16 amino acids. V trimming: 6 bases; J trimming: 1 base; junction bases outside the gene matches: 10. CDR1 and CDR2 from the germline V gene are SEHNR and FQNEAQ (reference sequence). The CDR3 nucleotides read TGTGCCAGCAGAGGCCCGGGACAGGATCTTAACTATGGCTACACCTTC. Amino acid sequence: CASRGPGQDLNYGYTF.

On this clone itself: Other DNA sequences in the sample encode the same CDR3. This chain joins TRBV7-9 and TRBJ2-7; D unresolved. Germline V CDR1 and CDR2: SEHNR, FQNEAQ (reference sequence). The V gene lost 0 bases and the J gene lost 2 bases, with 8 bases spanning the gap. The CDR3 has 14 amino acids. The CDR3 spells CASSLAGDPYEQYF. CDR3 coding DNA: TGTGCCAGCAGCTTAGCTGGGGATCCCTACGAGCAGTACTTC.

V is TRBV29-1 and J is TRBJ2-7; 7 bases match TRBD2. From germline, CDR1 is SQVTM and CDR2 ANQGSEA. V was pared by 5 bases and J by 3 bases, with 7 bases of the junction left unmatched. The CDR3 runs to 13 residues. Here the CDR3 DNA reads TGCAGCGTTCAGCGGGGCCCGTACTACGAGCAGTACTTC. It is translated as CSVQRGPYYEQYF.

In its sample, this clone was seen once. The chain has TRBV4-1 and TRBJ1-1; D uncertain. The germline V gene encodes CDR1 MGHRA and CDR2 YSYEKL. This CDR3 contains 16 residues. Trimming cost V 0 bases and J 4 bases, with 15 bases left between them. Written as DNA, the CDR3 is TGCGCCAGCAGCCAAGATCGCTCAGGCGGCGGCACTGAAGCTTTCTTT. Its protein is CASSQDRSGGGTEAFF.

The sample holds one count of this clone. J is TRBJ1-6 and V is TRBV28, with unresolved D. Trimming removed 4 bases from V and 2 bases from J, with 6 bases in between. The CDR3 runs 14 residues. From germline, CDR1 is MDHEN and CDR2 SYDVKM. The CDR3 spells CASSWGTYNSPLHF. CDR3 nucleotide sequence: TGTGCCAGCAGTTGGGGAACCTATAATTCACCCCTCCACTTT.

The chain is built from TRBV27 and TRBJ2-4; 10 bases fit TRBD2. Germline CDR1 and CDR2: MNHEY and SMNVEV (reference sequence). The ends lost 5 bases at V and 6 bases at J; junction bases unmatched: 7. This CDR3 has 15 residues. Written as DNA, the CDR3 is TGTGCCAGCAGTGTCCTAGCGGGAGCACCAAACATTCAGTACTTC. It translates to CASSVLAGAPNIQYF.

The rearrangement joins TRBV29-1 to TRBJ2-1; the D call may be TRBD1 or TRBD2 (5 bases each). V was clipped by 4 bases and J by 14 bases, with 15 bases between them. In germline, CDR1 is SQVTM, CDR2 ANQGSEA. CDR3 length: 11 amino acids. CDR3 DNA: TGCAGCGTTGTGAGGGACGGAAAAAAGTTCTTC. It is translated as CSVVRDGKKFF.

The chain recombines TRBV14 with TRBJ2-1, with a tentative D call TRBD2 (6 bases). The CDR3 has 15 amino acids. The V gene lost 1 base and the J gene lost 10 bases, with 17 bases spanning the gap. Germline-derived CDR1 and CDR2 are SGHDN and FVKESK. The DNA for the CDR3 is TGTGCCAGCAGCCAAGTACGGGAGAAGCCTAGCGAGCAGTTCTTC. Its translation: CASSQVREKPSEQFF.

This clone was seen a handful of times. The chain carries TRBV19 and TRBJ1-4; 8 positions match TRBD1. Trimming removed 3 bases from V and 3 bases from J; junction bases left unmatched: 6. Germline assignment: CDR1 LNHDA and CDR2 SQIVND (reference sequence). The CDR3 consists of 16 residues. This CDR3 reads CASSMSGQAANEKLFF. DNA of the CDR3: TGTGCCAGTAGTATGTCGGGACAGGCGGCTAATGAAAAACTGTTTTTT.

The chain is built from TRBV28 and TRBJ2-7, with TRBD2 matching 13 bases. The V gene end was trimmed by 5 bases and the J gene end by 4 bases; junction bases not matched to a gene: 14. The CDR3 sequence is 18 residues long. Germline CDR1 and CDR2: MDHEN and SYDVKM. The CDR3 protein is CASSPALAGGPGRYEQYF. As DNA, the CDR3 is TGTGCCAGCAGTCCTGCACTAGCGGGAGGGCCTGGACGATACGAGCAGTACTTC.

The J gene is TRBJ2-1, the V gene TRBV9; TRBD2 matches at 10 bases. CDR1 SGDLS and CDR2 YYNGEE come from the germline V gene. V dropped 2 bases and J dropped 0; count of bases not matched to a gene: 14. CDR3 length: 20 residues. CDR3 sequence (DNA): TGTGCCAGCAGCGTCCCCAGCGGGAGGGCCGACCCAAGCTCCTACAATGAGCAGTTCTTC. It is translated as CASSVPSGRADPSSYNEQFF.

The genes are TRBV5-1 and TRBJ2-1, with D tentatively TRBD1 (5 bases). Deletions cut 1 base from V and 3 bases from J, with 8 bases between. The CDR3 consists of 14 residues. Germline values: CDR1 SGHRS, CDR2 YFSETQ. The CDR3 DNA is TGCGCCAGCAGCTTGACAGGCCTCTACAATGAGCAGTTCTTC. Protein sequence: CASSLTGLYNEQFF.

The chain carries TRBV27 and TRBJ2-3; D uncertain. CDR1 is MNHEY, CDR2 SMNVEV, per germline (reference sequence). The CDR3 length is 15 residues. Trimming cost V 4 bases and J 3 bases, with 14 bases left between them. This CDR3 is CASSSKELWTDTQYF. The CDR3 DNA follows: TGTGCCAGCAGTTCCAAGGAGTTGTGGACAGATACGCAGTATTTT.

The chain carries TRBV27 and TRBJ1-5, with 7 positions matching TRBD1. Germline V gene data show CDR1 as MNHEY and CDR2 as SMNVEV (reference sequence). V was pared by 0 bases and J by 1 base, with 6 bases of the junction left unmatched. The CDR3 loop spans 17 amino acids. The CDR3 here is CASSLSARGLSNQPQHF. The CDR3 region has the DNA TGTGCCAGCAGTTTATCCGCCAGGGGGTTGAGCAATCAGCCCCAGCATTTT.

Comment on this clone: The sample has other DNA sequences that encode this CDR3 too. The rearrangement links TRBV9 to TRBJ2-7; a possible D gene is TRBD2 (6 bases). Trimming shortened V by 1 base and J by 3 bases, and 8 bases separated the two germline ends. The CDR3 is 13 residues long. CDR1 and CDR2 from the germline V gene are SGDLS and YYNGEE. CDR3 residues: CASSVLGGYEQYF. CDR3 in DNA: TGTGCCAGCAGCGTACTCGGGGGCTACGAGCAGTACTTC.

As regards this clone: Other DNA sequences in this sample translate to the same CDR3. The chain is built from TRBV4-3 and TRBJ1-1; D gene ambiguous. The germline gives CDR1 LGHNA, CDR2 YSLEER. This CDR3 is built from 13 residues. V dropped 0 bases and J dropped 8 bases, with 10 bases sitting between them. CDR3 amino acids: CASSQDLRSEAFF. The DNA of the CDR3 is TGCGCCAGCAGCCAAGACTTGCGTAGCGAAGCTTTCTTT.

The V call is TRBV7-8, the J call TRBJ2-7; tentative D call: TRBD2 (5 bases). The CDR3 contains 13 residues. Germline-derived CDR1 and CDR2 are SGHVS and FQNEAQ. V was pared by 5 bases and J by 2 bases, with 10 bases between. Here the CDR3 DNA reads TGTGCCAGCAGCCAAGGACTTACCTACGAGCAGTACTTC. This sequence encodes CASSQGLTYEQYF.

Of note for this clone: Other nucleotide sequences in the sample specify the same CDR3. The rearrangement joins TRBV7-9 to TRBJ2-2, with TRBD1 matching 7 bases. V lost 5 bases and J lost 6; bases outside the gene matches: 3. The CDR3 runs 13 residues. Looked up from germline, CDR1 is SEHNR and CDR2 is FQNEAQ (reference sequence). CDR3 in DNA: TGTGCCAGCAGCCTAGACAGGGCCGGGGAGCTGTTTTTT. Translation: CASSLDRAGELFF.

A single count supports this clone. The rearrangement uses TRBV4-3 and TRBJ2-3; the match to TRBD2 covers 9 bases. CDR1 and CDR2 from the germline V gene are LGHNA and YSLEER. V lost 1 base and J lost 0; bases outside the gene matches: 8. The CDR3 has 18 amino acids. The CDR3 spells CASSQVASGEGSTDTQYF. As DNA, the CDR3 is TGCGCCAGCAGCCAAGTGGCTAGCGGGGAGGGAAGCACAGATACGCAGTATTTT.

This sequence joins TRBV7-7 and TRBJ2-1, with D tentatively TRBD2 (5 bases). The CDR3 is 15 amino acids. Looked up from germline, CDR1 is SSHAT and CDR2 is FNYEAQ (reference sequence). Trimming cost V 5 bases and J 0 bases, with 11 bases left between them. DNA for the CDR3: TGTGCCAGCAGCCCGGACTGGGCCTCCTACAATGAGCAGTTCTTC. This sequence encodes CASSPDWASYNEQFF.